This T cell receptor beta chain was sequenced for a study of T-cell reconstitution after alpha-beta-depleted transplantation in children. Study results and limitations: Recipient T cells and thymic progenitors that survived were the source of the high TCRbeta diversity seen at day 60 in some patients. Hyperexpanded clones declined; after one year, newly produced T cells mostly supplied diversity. Where alpha-beta T cells came from about two months after transplant was reportedly several hundred expanded graft clones.

Unique molecular identifiers featured in how the TCRbeta library was prepared. TCRdb reanalysed the PCR reads using MiXCR and keeps one entry per CDR3 protein. This sample yields about 600,000 distinct CDR3 sequences, of which 20% to 25% are seen a single time; roughly 14% belongs to the top ten. V lost 3 bases to trimming and J lost 3 bases, with 11 bases between them. CDR3 length equals 13 residues. Germline V lookup: CDR1 DFQATT, CDR2 SNEGSKA (reference sequence). This clonotype was counted a few times. As yet, its antigen is unknown. The V and J genes are TRBV20-1 and TRBJ2-5; weak D call: TRBD2 (7 bases). The sample was PBMCs, mostly from graft donor cells, taken 360 days after TCRalphabeta/CD19-depleted stem cell transplant. This sequence originates from a boy younger than two who had a stem cell transplant for acute myeloid leukemia, so the T cells may come from the graft donor. This CDR3 reads CSASGGPEETQYF. The CDR3, as DNA: TGCAGTGCTAGCGGGGGGCCGGAAGAGACCCAGTACTTC.